The sequence of this T cell receptor beta chain was determined in a study of blood T cell repertoires in COVID-19 (dated by TCRdb to the early 2020s). About the investigation overall: Collaborator samples came from the United States, Italy and Spain and covered acute and convalescent phases of COVID-19. The material from the prospective study consisted of cDNA or gDNA derived from T cells, B-cell-depleted T cells, or PBMCs. Subjects who had been exposed to COVID-19, were actively infected with it, or had recovered from it provided the deeply sampled blood TCRbeta repertoires that made up the dataset. The repertoires were released in a freely available public database meant as a resource for research on the immune response to SARS-CoV-2. The samples were drawn from the first 160 participants of the ongoing ImmuneRACE study and from 1,254 subjects provided by 6 global collaborators. A de-identified subject ID, COVID-19 status, age in years and sex were almost always included in the sample metadata. HLA class I and class II types, where available, came from metadata supplied by the sample provider rather than from assay-based typing.

Each collaborating institution followed its own protocols to collect whole blood in K2EDTA tubes. For TCRbeta analysis, collaborator samples were shipped as frozen whole blood, as isolated PBMCs, or as DNA extracted from either sample type. The junction carries 7 bases between V and J, which are trimmed by 1 base and 0 bases respectively. Inclusive of the bounding cysteine and phenylalanine, the CDR3 is 14 residues long. The read is trimmed to its CDR3 DNA, 42 bases read in frame from base 1. The germline V gene (reference sequence) gives CDR1 as GTSNPN and CDR2 as SVGIG. As concerns this clone: The target of this receptor is not known. The record has no base qualities; no much larger clone is one base away.

What the research found in general, with its limitations: How much clinical and demographic metadata was included differed by source and by participant, and the metadata was provided uncurated.

TCRbeta CDR3 regions were amplified from genomic DNA by means of the immunoSEQ Assay, a bias-controlled multiplex PCR. Per the source publication's procedure: Nucleated cell counts per sample were estimated from amplification of reference gene primers within the assay. To quantify the absolute abundance of each unique TCRbeta CDR3 rearrangement, sequence reads were collapsed and filtered. For each sample, productive Simpson clonality was calculated by taking the square root of Simpson's diversity index across productive rearrangements. The source is immuneACCESS, and TCRdb retained only in-frame sequences with V and J called. Part of the clones is not carried over; for the studies checked, unresolved V genes explain less than half of this, and the remainder is unexplained. Clonal size and the V and J genes are those of that table, whereas D and trimming came from the DNA. The sample profile shows some 38,000 clones; 78% of them were found once. The ten biggest clones cover around 17% of the sample.

The sequence was collected from a man between 65 and 85 years old with acute or convalescent COVID-19. The sequencing sample was made of peripheral blood. The chain is assembled from TRBV30 and TRBJ1-5, and TRBD1 may be the D gene, going by 5 matching bases. The CDR3 here reads CAWSEGYSNQPQHF. The nucleotides are TGTGCCTGGAGTGAGGGGTATAGCAATCAGCCCCAGCATTTT.